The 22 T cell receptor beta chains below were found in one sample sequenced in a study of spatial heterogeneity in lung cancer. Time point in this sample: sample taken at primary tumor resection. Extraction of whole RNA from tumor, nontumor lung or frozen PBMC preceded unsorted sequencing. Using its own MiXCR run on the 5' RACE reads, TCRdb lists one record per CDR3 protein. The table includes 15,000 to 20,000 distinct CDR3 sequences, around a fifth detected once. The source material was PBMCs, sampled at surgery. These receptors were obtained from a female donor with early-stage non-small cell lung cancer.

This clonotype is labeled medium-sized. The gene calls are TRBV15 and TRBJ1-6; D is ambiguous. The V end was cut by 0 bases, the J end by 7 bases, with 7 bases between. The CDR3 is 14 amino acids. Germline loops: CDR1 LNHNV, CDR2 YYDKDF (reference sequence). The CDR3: CATSRDLGNSPLHF. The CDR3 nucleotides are TGTGCCACCAGCAGAGATCTGGGGAATTCACCCCTCCACTTT.

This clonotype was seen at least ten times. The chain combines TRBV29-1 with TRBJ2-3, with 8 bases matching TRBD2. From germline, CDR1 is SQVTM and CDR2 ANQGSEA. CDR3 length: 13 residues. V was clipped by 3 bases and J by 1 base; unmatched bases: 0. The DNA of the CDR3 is TGCAGCGTTGAGACTAGCGGCACAGATACGCAGTATTTT. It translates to CSVETSGTDTQYF.

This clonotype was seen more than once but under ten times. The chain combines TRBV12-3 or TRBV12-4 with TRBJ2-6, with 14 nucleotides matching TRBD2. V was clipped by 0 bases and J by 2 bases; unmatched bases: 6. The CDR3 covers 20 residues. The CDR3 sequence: CASSLAGTSGSTPGANVLTF. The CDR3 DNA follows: TGTGCCAGCAGTTTAGCCGGGACTAGCGGGAGTACACCTGGGGCCAACGTCCTGACTTTC.

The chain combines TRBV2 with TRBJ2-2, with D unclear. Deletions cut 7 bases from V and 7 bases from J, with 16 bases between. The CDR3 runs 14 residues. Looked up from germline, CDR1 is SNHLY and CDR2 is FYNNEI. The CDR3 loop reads CASIYRRSGGELFF. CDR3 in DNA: TGTGCCAGCATTTATCGTCGGTCCGGCGGGGAGCTGTTTTTT.

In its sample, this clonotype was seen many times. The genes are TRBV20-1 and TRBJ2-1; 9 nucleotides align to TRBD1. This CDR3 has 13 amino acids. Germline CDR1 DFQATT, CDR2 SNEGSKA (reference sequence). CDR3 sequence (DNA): TGCAGAATCCCGGGACAGGGAAACAATGAGCAGTTCTTC. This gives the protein CRIPGQGNNEQFF.

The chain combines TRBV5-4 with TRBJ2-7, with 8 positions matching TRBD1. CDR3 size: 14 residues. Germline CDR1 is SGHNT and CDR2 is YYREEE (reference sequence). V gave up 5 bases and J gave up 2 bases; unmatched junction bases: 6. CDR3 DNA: TGTGCCAGCAGGTCCGGGACAGGTCCCTACGAGCAGTACTTC. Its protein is CASRSGTGPYEQYF.

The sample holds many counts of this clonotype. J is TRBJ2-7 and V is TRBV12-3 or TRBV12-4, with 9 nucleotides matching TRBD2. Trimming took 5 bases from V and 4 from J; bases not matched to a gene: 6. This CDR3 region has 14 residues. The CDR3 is CASSPTSGSYEQYF. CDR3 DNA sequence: TGTGCCAGCAGTCCGACTAGCGGCTCATACGAGCAGTACTTC.

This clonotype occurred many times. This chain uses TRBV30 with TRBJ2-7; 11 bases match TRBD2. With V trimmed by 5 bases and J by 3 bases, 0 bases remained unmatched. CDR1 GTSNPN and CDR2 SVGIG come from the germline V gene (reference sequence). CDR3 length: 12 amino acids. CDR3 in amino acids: CAWGTSGYEQYF. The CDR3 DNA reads TGTGCCTGGGGGACTAGCGGCTACGAGCAGTACTTC.

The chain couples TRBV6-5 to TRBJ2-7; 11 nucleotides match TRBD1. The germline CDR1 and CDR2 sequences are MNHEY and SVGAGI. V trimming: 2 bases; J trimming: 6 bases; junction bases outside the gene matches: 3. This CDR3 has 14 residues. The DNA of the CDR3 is TGTGCCAGCAGTTACCATGGGACAGGGGGCGAGCAGTACTTC. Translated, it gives CASSYHGTGGEQYF.

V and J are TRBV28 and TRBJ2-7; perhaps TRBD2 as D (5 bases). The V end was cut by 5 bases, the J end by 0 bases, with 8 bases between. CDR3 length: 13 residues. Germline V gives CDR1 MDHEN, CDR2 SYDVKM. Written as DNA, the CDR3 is TGTGCCAGCAGTGCGGGCGTCTCCTACGAGCAGTACTTC. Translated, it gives CASSAGVSYEQYF.

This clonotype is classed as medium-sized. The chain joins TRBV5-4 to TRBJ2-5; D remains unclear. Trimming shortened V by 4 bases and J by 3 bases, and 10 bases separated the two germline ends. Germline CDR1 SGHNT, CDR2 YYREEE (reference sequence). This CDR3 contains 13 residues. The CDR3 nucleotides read TGTGCCAGCAGCCCCACTCCAAAAGAGACCCAGTACTTC. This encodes CASSPTPKETQYF.

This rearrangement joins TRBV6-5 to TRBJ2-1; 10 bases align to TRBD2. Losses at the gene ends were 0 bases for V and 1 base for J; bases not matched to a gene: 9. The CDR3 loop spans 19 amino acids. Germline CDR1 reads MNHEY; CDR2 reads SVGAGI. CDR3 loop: CASSYSTSGRAGSYNEQFF. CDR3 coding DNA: TGTGCCAGCAGTTACTCGACCAGCGGGAGGGCCGGGTCCTACAATGAGCAGTTCTTC.

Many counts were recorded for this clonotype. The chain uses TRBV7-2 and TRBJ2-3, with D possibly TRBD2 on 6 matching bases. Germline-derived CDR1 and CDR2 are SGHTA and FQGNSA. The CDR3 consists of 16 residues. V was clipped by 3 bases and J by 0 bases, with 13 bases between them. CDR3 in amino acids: CASSFLLAASTDTQYF. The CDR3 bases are TGTGCCAGCAGCTTTTTACTAGCTGCTAGCACAGATACGCAGTATTTT.

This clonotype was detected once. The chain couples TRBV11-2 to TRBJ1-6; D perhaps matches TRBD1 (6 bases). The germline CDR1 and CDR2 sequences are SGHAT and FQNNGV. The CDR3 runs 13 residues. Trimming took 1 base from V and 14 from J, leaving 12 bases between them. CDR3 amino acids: CASSLGTATALHF. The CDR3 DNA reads TGTGCCAGCAGCTTAGGGACAGCAACGGCCCTCCACTTT. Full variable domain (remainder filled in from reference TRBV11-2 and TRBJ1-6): EAGVAQSPRYKIIEKRQSVAFWCNPISGHATLYWYQQILGQGPKLLIQFQNNGVVDDSQLPKDRFSAERLKGVDSTLKIQPAKLEDSAVYLCASSLGTATALHFGNGTRLTVT.

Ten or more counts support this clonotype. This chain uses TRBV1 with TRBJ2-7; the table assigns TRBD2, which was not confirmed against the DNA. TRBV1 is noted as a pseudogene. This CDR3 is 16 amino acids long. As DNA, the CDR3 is TGCACCAGCAGCCACTGTTCTAGCGATTTCTCCTACGAGCAGTACTTC. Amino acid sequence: CTSSHCSSDFSYEQYF.

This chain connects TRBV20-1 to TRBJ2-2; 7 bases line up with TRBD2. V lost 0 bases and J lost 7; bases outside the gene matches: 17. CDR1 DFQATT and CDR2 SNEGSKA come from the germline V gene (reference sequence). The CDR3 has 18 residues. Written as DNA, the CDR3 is TGCAGTGCTAGAGATGGAGGGACTACAAAAAAGATCCACGGGGAGCTGTTTTTT. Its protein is CSARDGGTTKKIHGELFF.

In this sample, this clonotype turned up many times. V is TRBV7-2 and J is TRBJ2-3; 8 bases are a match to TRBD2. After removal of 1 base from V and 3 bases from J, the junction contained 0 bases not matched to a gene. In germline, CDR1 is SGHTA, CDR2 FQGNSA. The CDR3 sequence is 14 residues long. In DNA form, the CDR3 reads TGTGCCAGCAGCTTAGGACTAGCGACAGATACGCAGTATTTT. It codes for CASSLGLATDTQYF.

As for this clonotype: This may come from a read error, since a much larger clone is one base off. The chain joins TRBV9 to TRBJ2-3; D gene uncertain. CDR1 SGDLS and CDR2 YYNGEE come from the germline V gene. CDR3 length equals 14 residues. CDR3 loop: CAGSVRSSTDTQYF. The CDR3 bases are TGTGCCGGCAGCGTGAGATCTAGCACAGATACGCAGTATTTT.

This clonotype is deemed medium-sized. The CDR3: CASSNVGGLGEQYF. Written as DNA, the CDR3 is TGTGCCAGCAGCAACGTAGGGGGGCTCGGCGAGCAGTACTTC. V is TRBV5-6 and J is TRBJ2-7; D might be TRBD1 or TRBD2, each matching 6 bases. Germline V CDR1 and CDR2: SGHDT, YYEEEE. V was clipped by 4 bases and J by 6 bases, with 17 bases between them. This CDR3 is built from 14 residues.

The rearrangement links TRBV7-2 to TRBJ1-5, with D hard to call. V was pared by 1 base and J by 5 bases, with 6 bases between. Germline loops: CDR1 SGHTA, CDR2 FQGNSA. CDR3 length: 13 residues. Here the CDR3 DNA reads TGTGCCAGCAGCTTAGTAAGGGATCAGCCCCAGCATTTT. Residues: CASSLVRDQPQHF.

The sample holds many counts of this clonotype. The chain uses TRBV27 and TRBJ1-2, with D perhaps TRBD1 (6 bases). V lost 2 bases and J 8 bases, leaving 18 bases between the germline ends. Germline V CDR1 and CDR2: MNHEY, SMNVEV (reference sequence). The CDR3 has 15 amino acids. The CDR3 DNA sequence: TGTGCCAGCAGTTTAGGAGCAGGGGCGGTTGGGGGCTACACCTTC. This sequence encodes CASSLGAGAVGGYTF.

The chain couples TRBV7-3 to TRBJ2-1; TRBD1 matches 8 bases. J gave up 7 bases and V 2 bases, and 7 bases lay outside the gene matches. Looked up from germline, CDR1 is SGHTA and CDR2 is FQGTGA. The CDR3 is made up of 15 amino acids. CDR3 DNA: TGTGCCAGCAGCTTATTCTCAGGGGGCAAAAATGAGCAGTTCTTC. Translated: CASSLFSGGKNEQFF. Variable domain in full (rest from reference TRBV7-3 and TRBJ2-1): GAGVSQTPSNKVTEKGKYVELRCDPISGHTALYWYRQSLGQGPEFLIYFQGTGAADDSGLPNDRFFAVRPEGSVSTLKIQRTERGDSAVYLCASSLFSGGKNEQFFGPGTRLTVL.